The 8 T cell receptor beta chains given below trace back to one sample, sequenced in a study of CD8 T cells in Susac syndrome. Reverse transcription of roughly 0.5 to 1 ug RNA was performed with random hexamers. TCRdb reprocessed the immunoSEQ multiplex PCR reads via MiXCR and lists one record per CDR3 protein. Of 210,000 or so distinct CDR3 sequences in the sample, roughly 92% are singletons; the top ten hold roughly 0.13%. The sample comprised CD8+ T cells from PBMCs. Receptor source: a human donor with multiple sclerosis.

The rearrangement joins TRBV7-2 to TRBJ1-1; no clear D gene. Trimming left V 3 bases short and J 3 bases short, with 11 bases between. The CDR3 length is 14 residues. Per the germline V gene, CDR1 is SGHTA and CDR2 is FQGNSA. CDR3 residues: CASSFIAGYTEAFF. The CDR3 DNA sequence: TGTGCCAGCAGCTTTATAGCGGGTTACACTGAAGCTTTCTTT.

The chain employs TRBV6-5 and TRBJ2-1, with 7 nucleotides matching TRBD2. V shed 2 bases and J 4 bases; nucleotides not matched to a gene: 8. The CDR3 totals 16 residues. Looked up from germline, CDR1 is MNHEY and CDR2 is SVGAGI. CDR3 nucleotides: TGTGCCAGCAGTTACCGGGACTACCGGGGGTACAATGAGCAGTTCTTC. Amino acid sequence: CASSYRDYRGYNEQFF.

Here the CDR3 reads CATSDFVQGMETQYF. CDR3 coding DNA: TGTGCCACCAGTGATTTCGTTCAGGGAATGGAGACCCAGTACTTC. The chain joins TRBV24-1 to TRBJ2-5, with a tentative D call TRBD1 (5 bases). Germline values: CDR1 KGHDR, CDR2 SFDVKD. CDR3 length: 15 amino acids. V lost 1 base and J 5 bases, leaving 13 bases between the germline ends.

The CDR3 region has the DNA TGTGCCAGCAGCGGCGGAGTGGTTTGGGATACGCAGTATTTT. Translating it yields CASSGGVVWDTQYF. The chain couples TRBV11-2 to TRBJ2-3; D call uncertain. The V gene's germline CDR1 is SGHAT and CDR2 FQNNGV. The CDR3 sequence is 14 residues long. Trimming took 5 bases from V and 6 from J, leaving 15 bases between them.

This chain connects TRBV20-1 to TRBJ2-7; D might be TRBD1 (5 bases). The CDR3 covers 14 residues. V dropped 0 bases and J dropped 5 bases, with 14 bases sitting between them. The germline CDR1 and CDR2 sequences are DFQATT and SNEGSKA (reference sequence). This CDR3 reads CSARDWQGPHEQYF. The CDR3 DNA follows: TGCAGTGCTAGAGATTGGCAGGGCCCCCACGAGCAGTACTTC.

The chain joins TRBV12-3 or TRBV12-4 to TRBJ2-7; 13 bases align to TRBD2. The V segment lost 9 bases and the J segment 6 bases; nucleotides outside the gene matches: 14. CDR3 length: 16 residues. The chain's CDR3 is CASAPRTGTSGTEQYF. The CDR3 bases are TGTGCCAGTGCCCCCCGAACCGGGACTAGCGGGACCGAGCAGTACTTC.

The chain carries TRBV29-1 and TRBJ2-1; 9 bases align to TRBD2. The J segment lost 9 bases and the V segment lost 3 bases, leaving 6 bases of the junction unmatched. This CDR3 comprises 13 residues. The V gene's germline CDR1 is SQVTM and CDR2 ANQGSEA. This CDR3 is CSVDRGGEVEQFF. As DNA, the CDR3 is TGCAGCGTTGATCGCGGGGGGGAGGTTGAGCAGTTCTTC.

This clonotype appeared a single time. The V call is TRBV6-6, the J call TRBJ2-7, with 11 bases identical to TRBD2. The V segment lost 0 bases and the J segment 6 bases; nucleotides outside the gene matches: 7. In germline, CDR1 is MNHNY, CDR2 SVGAGI (reference sequence). The CDR3 loop spans 16 amino acids. Written as DNA, the CDR3 is TGTGCCAGCAGTTACTCGTCTACTAGCGGGAGCGGCGAGCAGTACTTC. This translates into CASSYSSTSGSGEQYF.